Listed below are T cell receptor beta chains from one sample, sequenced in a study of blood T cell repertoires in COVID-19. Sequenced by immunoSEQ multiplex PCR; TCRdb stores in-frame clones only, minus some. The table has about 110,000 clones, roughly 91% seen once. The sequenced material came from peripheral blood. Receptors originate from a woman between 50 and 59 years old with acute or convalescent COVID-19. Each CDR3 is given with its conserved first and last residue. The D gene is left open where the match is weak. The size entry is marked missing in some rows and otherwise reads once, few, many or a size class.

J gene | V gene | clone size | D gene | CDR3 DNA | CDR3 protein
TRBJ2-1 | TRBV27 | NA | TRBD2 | TGTGCCAGCAGTTTACCGGGAGGGCTGGGTGAGCAGTTCTTC | CASSLPGGLGEQFF
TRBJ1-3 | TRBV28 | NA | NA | TGTGCCAGCAGTAACATAGGACAGAGCCAGATAAACACCATATATTTT | CASSNIGQSQINTIYF
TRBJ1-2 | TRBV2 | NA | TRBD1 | TGTGCCAGCAGCCCCCCAGGGGGTAGGTCTAACTATGGCTACACCTTC | CASSPPGGRSNYGYTF
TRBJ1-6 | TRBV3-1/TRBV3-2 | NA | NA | TGTGCCAGCAGCCTAACAGGGCACTCACCCCTCCACTTT | CASSLTGHSPLHF
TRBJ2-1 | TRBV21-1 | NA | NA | TGTGCCAGCAGCAAAGCTCCTACCCCCACGGGGAGTTACAATGAGCAGTTCTTC | CASSKAPTPTGSYNEQFF
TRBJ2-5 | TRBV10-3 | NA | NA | TGTGCCATTAAGGGGGAACGGGAGACCCAGTACTTC | CAIKGERETQYF
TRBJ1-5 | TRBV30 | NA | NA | TGTGCCTGGAGTCTTGAGGAGGGTCAGCCCCAGCATTTT | CAWSLEEGQPQHF
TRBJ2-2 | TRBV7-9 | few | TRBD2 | TGTGCCAGCAGCCAAACACTAGCGTTCAGAACCGGGGAGCTGTTTTTT | CASSQTLAFRTGELFF
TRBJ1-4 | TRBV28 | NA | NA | TGTGCCAGCAGTTTACCCGGAGGCGGGTCCAATGAAAAACTGTTTTTT | CASSLPGGGSNEKLFF
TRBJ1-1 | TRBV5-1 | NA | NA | TGCGCCAGCAGCTCAACAGATGAAGCTTTCTTT | CASSSTDEAFF
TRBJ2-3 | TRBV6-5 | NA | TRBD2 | TGTGCCGGACGAGTAGCGGGGAGCACAGATACGCAGTATTTT | CAGRVAGSTDTQYF
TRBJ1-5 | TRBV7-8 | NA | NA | TGTGCCAGCAGCTTAGTGGTAGGGGTGAATAATCAGCCCCAGCATTTT | CASSLVVGVNNQPQHF
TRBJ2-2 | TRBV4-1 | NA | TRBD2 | TGCGCCAGCAGCCTCGGACTAGCGCTTGAGACCGGGGAGCTGTTTTTT | CASSLGLALETGELFF
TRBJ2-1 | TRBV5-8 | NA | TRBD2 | TGTGCCAGCAGCTTGGCCAAGGGACTAGCGTACAATGAGCAGTTCTTC | CASSLAKGLAYNEQFF
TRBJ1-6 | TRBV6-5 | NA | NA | TGTGCCAGCAGCCGGGGGGAGGGGGAATCACCCCTCCACTTT | CASSRGEGESPLHF
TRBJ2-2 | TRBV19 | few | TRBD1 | TGTGCCAGTAGCGCCTATCCGGGACAGGGTTCCGGGGAGCTGTTTTTT | CASSAYPGQGSGELFF
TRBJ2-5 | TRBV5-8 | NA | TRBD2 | TGTGCCAGCAGACGAGGTGGACTAGCGGGAGCCCTACAAGAGACCCAGTACTTC | CASRRGGLAGALQETQYF
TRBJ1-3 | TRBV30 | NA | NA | TGTGCCTGGAGTGCCCCGGGGGTCGGAAACACCATATATTTT | CAWSAPGVGNTIYF
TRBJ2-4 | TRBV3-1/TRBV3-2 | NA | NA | TGTGCCAGCAGCCCCCATGCAGACAGCTGGAAAAACATTCAGTACTTC | CASSPHADSWKNIQYF
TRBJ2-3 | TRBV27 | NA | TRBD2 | TGTGCCAGCAGTTCCCCAGCGGGAGTGGGGTGGACAGATACGCAGTATTTT | CASSSPAGVGWTDTQYF
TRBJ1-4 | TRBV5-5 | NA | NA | TGTGCCAGCAGCTTGAGCACGGATGAAAAACTGTTTTTT | CASSLSTDEKLFF
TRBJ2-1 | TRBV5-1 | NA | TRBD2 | TGCGCCAGCAGCTCCTCCGGACTAGCGGGATTCAATGAGCAGTTCTTC | CASSSSGLAGFNEQFF
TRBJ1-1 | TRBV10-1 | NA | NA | TGCGCCAGCAGTGAAAGGGGGTTGTACACTGAAGCTTTCTTT | CASSERGLYTEAFF
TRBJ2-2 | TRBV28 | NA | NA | TGTGCCACCCAGACAAGCCCCACCGGGGAGCTGTTTTTT | CATQTSPTGELFF
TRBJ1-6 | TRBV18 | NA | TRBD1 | TGTGCCAGCTCAAAACAGGGGATGGATAATTCACCCCTCCACTTT | CASSKQGMDNSPLHF
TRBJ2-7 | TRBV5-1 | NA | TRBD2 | TGCGCCAGCAGCTTGGGACTAGCGGGATCCGAGCAGTACTTC | CASSLGLAGSEQYF
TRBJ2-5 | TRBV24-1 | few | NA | TGTGCCACCAGTGGGCTAGGGGCAGGAGAGACCCAGTACTTC | CATSGLGAGETQYF
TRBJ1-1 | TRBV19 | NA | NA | TGTGCCAGTACCCAGGGACTCGGGGGGAACACTGAAGCTTTCTTT | CASTQGLGGNTEAFF
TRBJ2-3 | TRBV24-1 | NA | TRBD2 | TGTGCCACCAGTGACTCCGCTAACGGGAGGGTAGGAGATACGCAGTATTTT | CATSDSANGRVGDTQYF